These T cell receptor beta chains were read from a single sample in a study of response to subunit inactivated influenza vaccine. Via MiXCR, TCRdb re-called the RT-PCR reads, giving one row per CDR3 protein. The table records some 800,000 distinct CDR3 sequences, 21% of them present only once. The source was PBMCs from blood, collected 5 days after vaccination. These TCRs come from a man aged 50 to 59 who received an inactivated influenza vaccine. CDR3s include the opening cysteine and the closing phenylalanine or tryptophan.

CDR3aa: CASSPRWEETQYF
v_gene: TRBV7-2

CDR3aa: CSATQRSNEKLFF
v_gene: TRBV20-1

CDR3aa: CASSSSLTNTGELFF
v_gene: TRBV7-8

CDR3aa: CASSTYGTVNTGELFF
v_gene: TRBV5-1

CDR3aa: CASSQGARAGTDTQYF
v_gene: TRBV6-1

CDR3aa: CASSQLTSGRADTQYF
v_gene: TRBV4-2

CDR3aa: CASSRDHQGVGYEQYF
v_gene: TRBV27

CDR3aa: CASSVGTGVRDTQYF
v_gene: TRBV9

CDR3aa: CSARVGGFYNEQFF
v_gene: TRBV20-1

CDR3aa: CASSLESRGAGELFF
v_gene: TRBV7-2

CDR3aa: CASSLVGGTETQYF
v_gene: TRBV7-9

CDR3aa: CASSQELVGPLIQALHF
v_gene: TRBV2

CDR3aa: CASSRDRGFDEQFF
v_gene: TRBV6-1

CDR3aa: CASSFLLRDWQNEQFF
v_gene: TRBV12-3/TRBV12-4

CDR3aa: CATSRGIGKETQYF
v_gene: TRBV15

CDR3aa: CASSRKTGTGDWEQYF
v_gene: TRBV3-1

CDR3aa: CASSYGQGPFSGNTIYF
v_gene: TRBV6-5

CDR3aa: CASTSKHRAPSLAKNIQYF
v_gene: TRBV28

CDR3aa: CASKRLAGGRQETQYF
v_gene: TRBV2

CDR3aa: CASSLVGDLFEQYF
v_gene: TRBV5-5

CDR3aa: CASSPLEFSGANVLTF
v_gene: TRBV27

CDR3aa: CASSQEAPPNTGELFF
v_gene: TRBV4-1

CDR3aa: CASSAGVPGYTF
v_gene: TRBV12-3/TRBV12-4

CDR3aa: CASRTGTGTGELFF
v_gene: TRBV27

CDR3aa: CSASPPGFYGYTF
v_gene: TRBV20-1

CDR3aa: CSAPGTEETQYF
v_gene: TRBV20-1

CDR3aa: CASSLDRDEKLFF
v_gene: TRBV7-8

CDR3aa: CSPIISVEPYYEQYF
v_gene: TRBV20-1

CDR3aa: CASSFRTVSPYEQYF
v_gene: TRBV12-3/TRBV12-4

CDR3aa: CSAAGTPRTDTQYF
v_gene: TRBV20-1

CDR3aa: CASSLYRSSGIGTDTQYF
v_gene: TRBV7-8

CDR3aa: CASRASGGNEQFF
v_gene: TRBV12-3/TRBV12-4

CDR3aa: CASSSAGNEQYF
v_gene: TRBV12-3/TRBV12-4

CDR3aa: CASSAQGASTDTQYF
v_gene: TRBV9

CDR3aa: CASSGRILETQYF
v_gene: TRBV7-2

CDR3aa: CASTLAEGSGEQFF
v_gene: TRBV5-1

CDR3aa: CASSSGQGRNYEQYF
v_gene: TRBV28

CDR3aa: CASSYRNTETQYF
v_gene: TRBV6-5

CDR3aa: CSVENPSNTGELFF
v_gene: TRBV29-1

CDR3aa: CASSEEGLAGTNEQFF
v_gene: TRBV2

CDR3aa: CSVELFYEQYF
v_gene: TRBV29-1

CDR3aa: CSARNDRESYNEQFF
v_gene: TRBV20-1

CDR3aa: CASSPQGARTEAFF
v_gene: TRBV7-6

CDR3aa: CSASGTGPYGYTF
v_gene: TRBV20-1

CDR3aa: CASSKRTVANTGELFF
v_gene: TRBV11-2

CDR3aa: CASSQTSSGNTIYF
v_gene: TRBV7-2

CDR3aa: CSVVRGGYEQYF
v_gene: TRBV29-1

CDR3aa: CASSERGSGANVLTF
v_gene: TRBV2

CDR3aa: CSARELSGPYNEQFF
v_gene: TRBV20-1

CDR3aa: CASSSPLGGKWSNYGYTF
v_gene: TRBV9

CDR3aa: CASRNTVFDTEAFF
v_gene: TRBV7-2

CDR3aa: CASGTGSGGYTF
v_gene: TRBV27

CDR3aa: CASRTGTPNNEQFF
v_gene: TRBV11-2